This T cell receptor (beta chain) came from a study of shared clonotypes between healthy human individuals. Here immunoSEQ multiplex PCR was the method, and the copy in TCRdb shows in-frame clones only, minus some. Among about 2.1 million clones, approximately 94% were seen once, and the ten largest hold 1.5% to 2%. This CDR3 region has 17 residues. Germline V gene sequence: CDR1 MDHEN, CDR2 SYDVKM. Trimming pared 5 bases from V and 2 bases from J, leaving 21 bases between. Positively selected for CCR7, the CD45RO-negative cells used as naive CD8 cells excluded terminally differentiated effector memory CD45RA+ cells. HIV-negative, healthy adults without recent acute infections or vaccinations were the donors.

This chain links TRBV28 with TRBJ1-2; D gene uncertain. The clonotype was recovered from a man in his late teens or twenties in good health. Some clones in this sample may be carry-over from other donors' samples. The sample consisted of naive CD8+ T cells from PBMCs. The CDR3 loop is CASSRPRGASGNYGYTF. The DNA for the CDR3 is TGTGCCAGCAGTCGCCCGAGAGGTGCGTCGGGGAACTATGGCTACACCTTC.